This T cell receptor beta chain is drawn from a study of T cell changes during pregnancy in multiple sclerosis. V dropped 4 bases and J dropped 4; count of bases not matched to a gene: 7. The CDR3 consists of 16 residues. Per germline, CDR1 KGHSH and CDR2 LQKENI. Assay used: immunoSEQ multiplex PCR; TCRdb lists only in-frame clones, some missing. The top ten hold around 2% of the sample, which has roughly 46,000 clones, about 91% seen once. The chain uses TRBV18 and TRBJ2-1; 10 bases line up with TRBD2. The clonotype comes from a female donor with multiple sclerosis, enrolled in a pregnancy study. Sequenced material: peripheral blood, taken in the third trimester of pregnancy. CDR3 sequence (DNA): TGTGCCAGCTCACTAAAGACTAGCGGGTATTACAATGAGCAGTTCTTC. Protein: CASSLKTSGYYNEQFF.